This T cell receptor beta chain appears in the sequencing data of a study of T cells in Graves' hyperthyroidism and ophthalmopathy (dated by TCRdb to about 2019). Background for the entire study: Peripheral blood was sampled at the time of initial diagnosis, prior to any treatment. To identify TCR V-J signatures that set the groups apart, the researchers used a discovery cohort of approximately 98 patients, made up of about 44 with Graves' ophthalmopathy and about 59 with stable Graves' hyperthyroidism. An independent validation cohort of around 19 hyperthyroidism patients and about 16 patients who later progressed to ophthalmopathy tested prospective prediction of ophthalmopathy. The approximately 100 discovery patients were randomly divided into training and test sets at a 7:3 ratio. The study also compared thyroid tissue and blood T-cell repertoires from over 5 Graves' hyperthyroidism patients. After blood sampling, hyperthyroidism patients were treated with methimazole at a starting dose of 30 mg daily, and ophthalmopathy patients were treated with high-dose intravenous methylprednisolone. The paper describes TCR Vbeta CDR3 sequencing of around 140 peripheral blood samples, made up of under 50 ophthalmopathy patients, 70 to 75 hyperthyroidism patients and about 17 progressor patients.

Ophthalmopathy patients had moderately to severely active disease, Clinical Activity Score of at least 3, NOSPECS grade of at least 4, and duration under 3 months. The study excluded patients with uncontrolled infections, other autoimmune diseases, pregnancy or lactation. Clinical symptoms, serum thyroxine and TRAb, thyroid ultrasound, and orbital computed tomography formed the basis for the diagnoses. PBMCs were separated from under 11 ml of fresh peripheral blood using Ficoll-Paque density gradient centrifugation. Total RNA was extracted with Trizol reagent, and quality was checked on an Agilent 2100 Bioanalyzer. TCR beta CDR3 regions were amplified from RNA transcripts. For the first round of RT-PCR on the TCR CDR3, the HTBI primer set was used together with the Qiagen OneStep RT-PCR kit. Libraries were constructed in a second round of multiplex PCR, after which size selection and purification were performed. Libraries were sequenced paired-end with 100 bp reads on an Illumina HiSeq2000. As for the authors' bioinformatics: SOAPnuke was used to process the raw data, throwing out any read that contained adapters or uncalled bases, had a mean Phred below 15, or lacked an exact constant-primer or identifier match. COPE v1.2.5 was used to merge high-quality paired reads, and clonotypes were defined as unique nucleotide sequences. MiTCR v1.1 was used to align clonotypes to the IMGT TRBV, TRBD and TRBJ reference segments. The analysis included only V-J combinations with a frequency above 0.0001, which together covered roughly 99% of the repertoires. The TCS score was defined as the ratio of F50 (clonal expansion) to E x V (chaos), calculated using BLOSUM62-based TCRdist between CDR3 peptides within each V-J. Welch's t-statistics and random forest reduced around 520 V-J features to roughly 13, which were used in a naive Bayes classifier (R e1071). TCRdb trimmed public reads at Q25 via fastp, called clones via MiXCR and kept in-frame beta chains. Each record represents a unique CDR3 protein, reported with the most common genes and DNA among its rows. TCRdb, not the authors, supplied the V and J calls. The sample table shows a few hundred thousand distinct CDR3 sequences, and around 15% are seen once. The ten top clones hold almost 35% of the sample.

With regard to this clonotype: It has no known antigen specificity. A much larger clone lies a single base off, so this may be a read error.

General study outcomes and caveats: Most expanded thyroid clonotypes (frequency above 0.001) were also detected in blood, suggesting blood repertoires may reflect thyroid immune responses. In validation, the model predicted progression to ophthalmopathy a median of about 5.9 months before onset, with roughly 70% sensitivity and 72.22% specificity. No statistical method was used to set the sample size in advance, and investigators knew the group allocation. In cross-validation, a model built on a 13 V-J signature told ophthalmopathy apart from stable hyperthyroidism with approximately 90% sensitivity and approximately 84% specificity, and in testing the same model reached 80%/75%.

This TCR was sampled from a woman aged 40 to 50 with Graves' ophthalmopathy. The material sequenced was blood.

The nucleotides are TGTGCCAGCAGTTTATTAACTAGCGGGCTCGGGGTTGAGTACTTC. Its coded protein is CASSLLTSGLGVEYF. The V gene is TRBV28 and the J gene is TRBJ2-5, with 9 bases matching TRBD2. V is pruned by 1 base and J by 12 bases, leaving 12 bases of the junction without a gene match. As encoded in the germline V gene, CDR1 is MDHEN while CDR2 is SYDVKM. From the cysteine up to the phenylalanine, the CDR3 has a length of 15 residues. Only the CDR3 part of the read is kept: 45 bases, read in frame from the first base.